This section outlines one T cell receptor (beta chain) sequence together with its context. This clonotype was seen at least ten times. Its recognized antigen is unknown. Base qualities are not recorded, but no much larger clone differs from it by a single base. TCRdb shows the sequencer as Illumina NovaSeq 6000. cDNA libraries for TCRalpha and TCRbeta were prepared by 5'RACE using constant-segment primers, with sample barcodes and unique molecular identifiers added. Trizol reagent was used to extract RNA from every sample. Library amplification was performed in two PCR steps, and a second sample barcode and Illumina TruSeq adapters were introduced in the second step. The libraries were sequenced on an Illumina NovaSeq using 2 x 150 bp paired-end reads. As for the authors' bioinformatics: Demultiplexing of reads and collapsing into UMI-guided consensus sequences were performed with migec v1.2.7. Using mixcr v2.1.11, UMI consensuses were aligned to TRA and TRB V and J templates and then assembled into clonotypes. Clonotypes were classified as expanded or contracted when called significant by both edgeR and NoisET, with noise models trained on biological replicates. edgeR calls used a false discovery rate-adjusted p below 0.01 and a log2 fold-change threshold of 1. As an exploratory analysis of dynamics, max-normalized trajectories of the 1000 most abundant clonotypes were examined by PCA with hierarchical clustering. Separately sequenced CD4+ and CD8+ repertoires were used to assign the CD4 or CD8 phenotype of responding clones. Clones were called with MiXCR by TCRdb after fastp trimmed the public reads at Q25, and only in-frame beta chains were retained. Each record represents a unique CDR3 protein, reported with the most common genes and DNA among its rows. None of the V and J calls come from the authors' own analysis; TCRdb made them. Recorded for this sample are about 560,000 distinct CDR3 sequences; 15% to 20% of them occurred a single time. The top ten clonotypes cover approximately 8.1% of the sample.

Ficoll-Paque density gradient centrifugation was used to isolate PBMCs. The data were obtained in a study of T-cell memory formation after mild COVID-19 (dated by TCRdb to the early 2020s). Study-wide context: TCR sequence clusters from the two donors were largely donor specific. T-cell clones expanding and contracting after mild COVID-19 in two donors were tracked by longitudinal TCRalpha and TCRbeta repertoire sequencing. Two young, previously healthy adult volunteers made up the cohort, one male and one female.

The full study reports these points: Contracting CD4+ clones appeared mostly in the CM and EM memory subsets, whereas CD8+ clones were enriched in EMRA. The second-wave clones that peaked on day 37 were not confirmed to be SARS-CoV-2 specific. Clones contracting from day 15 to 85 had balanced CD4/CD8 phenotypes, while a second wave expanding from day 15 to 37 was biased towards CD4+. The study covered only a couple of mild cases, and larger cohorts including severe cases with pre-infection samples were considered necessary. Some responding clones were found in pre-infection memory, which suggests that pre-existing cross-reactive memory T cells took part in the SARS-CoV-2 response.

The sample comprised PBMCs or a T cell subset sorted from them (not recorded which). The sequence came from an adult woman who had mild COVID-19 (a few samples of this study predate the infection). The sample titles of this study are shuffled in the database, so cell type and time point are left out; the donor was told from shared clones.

DNA sequence: TGCGCCAGCAGCGACTGGACTAGCGGGAGAACCTACAATGAGCAGTTCTTC. The translation is CASSDWTSGRTYNEQFF. This sequence uses TRBV5-1 and TRBJ2-1; TRBD2 lines up with 13 middle nucleotides. The cysteine opens and the phenylalanine closes a CDR3 of 17 amino acids. Only the CDR3 region is kept as DNA, spanning 51 bases read in frame from base 1. As encoded in the germline V gene, CDR1 is SGHRS while CDR2 is YFSETQ. From V the trimming removes 4 bases and from J it removes 2 bases, while the gene matches leave 6 bases of the junction unaccounted for.